This paragraph reports one T cell receptor beta chain. This specimen comes from a study of shared clonotypes between healthy human individuals. The CDR3 has 14 amino acids. Trimming stripped 5 bases from V and 2 bases from J, with 12 bases between. Looked up from germline, CDR1 is LNHDA and CDR2 is SQIVND (reference sequence). Assay: immunoSEQ multiplex PCR; the TCRdb copy retains only in-frame clones and omits some. The table shows about 1.1 million clones, with roughly 80% occurring only once. The specimen sequenced was memory CD4+ T cells from PBMCs. The subset was: CD45RA-negative fraction. The genes are TRBV19 and TRBJ2-5; D may be TRBD1 (5 bases). This sequence originates from a man younger than 35 in good health. Some clones in this sample may be carry-over from other donors' samples. Here the CDR3 DNA reads TGTGCCAGTAGTGCTCGACAGTTACAAGAGACCCAGTACTTC. Translated, it gives CASSARQLQETQYF.